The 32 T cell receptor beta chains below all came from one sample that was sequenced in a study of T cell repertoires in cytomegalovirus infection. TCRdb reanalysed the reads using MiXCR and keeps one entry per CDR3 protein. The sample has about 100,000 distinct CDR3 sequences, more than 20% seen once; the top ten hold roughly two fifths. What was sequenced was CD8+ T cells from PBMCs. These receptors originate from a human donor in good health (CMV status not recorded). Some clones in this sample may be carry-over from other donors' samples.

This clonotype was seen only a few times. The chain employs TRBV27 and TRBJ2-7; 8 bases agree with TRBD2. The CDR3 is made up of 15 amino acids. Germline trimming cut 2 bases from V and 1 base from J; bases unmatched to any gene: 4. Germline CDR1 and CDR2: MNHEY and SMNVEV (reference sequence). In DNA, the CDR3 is TGTGCCAGCAGTTTAGGGCGGGGGGATTCCTACGAGCAGTACTTC. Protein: CASSLGRGDSYEQYF.

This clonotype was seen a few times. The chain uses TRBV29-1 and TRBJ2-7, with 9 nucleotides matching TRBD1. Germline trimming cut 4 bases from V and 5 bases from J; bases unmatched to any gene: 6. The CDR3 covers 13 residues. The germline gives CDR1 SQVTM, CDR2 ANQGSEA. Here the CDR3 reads CSVGGTGTHEQYF. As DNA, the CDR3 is TGCAGCGTTGGGGGGACAGGGACCCACGAGCAGTACTTC.

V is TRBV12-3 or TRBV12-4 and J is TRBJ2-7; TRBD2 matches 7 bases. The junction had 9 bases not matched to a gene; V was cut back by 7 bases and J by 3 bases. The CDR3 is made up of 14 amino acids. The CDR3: CASTPGGSIYEQYF. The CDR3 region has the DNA TGTGCCAGCACCCCCGGCGGGAGCATCTACGAGCAGTACTTC.

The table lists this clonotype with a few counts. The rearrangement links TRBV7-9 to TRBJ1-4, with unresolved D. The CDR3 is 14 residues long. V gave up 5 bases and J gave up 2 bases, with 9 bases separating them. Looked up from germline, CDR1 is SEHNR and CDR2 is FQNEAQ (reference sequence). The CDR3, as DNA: TGTGCCAGCAGCGCAGAAGGTACTAATGAAAAACTGTTTTTT. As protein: CASSAEGTNEKLFF.

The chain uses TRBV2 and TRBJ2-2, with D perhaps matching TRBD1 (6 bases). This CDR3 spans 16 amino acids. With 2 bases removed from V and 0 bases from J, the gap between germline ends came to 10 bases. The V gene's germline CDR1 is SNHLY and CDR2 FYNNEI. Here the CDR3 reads CASSERTAANTGELFF. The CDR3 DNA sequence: TGTGCCAGCAGTGAAAGGACAGCCGCGAACACCGGGGAGCTGTTTTTT.

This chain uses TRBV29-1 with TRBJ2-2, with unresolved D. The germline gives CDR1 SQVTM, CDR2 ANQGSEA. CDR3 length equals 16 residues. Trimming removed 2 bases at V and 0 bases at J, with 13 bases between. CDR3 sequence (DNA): TGCAGCGTTGAAACAGAGACGGCAGCGAACACCGGGGAGCTGTTTTTT. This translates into CSVETETAANTGELFF.

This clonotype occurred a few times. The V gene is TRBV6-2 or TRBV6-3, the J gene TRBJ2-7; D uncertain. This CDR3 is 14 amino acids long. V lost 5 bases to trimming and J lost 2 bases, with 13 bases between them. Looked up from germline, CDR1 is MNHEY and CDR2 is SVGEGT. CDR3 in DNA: TGTGCCAGCAGTGCAACCGGGTCCACCTACGAGCAGTACTTC. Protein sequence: CASSATGSTYEQYF.

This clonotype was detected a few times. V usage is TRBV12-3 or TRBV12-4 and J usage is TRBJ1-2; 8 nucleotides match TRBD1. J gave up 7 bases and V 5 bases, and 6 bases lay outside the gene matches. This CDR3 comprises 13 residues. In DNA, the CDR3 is TGTGCCAGCAGTCGGCCAGGGGGCATTGGCTACACCTTC. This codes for CASSRPGGIGYTF.

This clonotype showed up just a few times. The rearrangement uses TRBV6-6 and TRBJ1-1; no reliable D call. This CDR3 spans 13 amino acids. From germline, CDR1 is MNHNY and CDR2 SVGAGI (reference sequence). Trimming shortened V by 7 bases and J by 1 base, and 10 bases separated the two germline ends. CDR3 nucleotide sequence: TGTGCCAGCAACGAGTTTACGAACACTGAAGCTTTCTTT. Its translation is CASNEFTNTEAFF.

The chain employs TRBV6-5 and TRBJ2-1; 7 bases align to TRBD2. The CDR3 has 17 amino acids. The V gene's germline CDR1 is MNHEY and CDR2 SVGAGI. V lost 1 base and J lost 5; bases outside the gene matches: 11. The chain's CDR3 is CASSYYLFSGTDNEQFF. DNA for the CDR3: TGTGCCAGCAGTTACTACCTTTTCAGCGGGACCGACAATGAGCAGTTCTTC.

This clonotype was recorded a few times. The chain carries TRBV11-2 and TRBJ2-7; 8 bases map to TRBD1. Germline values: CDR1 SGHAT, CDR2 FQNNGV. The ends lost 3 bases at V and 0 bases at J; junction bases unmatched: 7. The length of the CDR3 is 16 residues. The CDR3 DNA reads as TGTGCCAGCAGCTTTTACGAACAGGGGGACTCCTACGAGCAGTACTTC. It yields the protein CASSFYEQGDSYEQYF.

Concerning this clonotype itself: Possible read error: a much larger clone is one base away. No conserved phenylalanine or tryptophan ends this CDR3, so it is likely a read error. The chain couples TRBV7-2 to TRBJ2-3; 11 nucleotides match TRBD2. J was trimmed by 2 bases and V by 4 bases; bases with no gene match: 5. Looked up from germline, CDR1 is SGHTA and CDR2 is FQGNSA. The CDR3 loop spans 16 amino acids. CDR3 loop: CASSSPSGGFTDTQYL. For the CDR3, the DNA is TGTGCCAGCAGCTCTCCTAGCGGGGGGTTCACAGATACGCAGTATTTA.

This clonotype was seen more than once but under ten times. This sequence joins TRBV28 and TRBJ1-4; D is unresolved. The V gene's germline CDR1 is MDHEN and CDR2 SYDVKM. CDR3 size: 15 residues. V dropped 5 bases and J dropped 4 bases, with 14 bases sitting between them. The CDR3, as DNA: TGTGCCAGCAGTCCCCTAGTCGGACTTAATGAAAAACTGTTTTTT. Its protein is CASSPLVGLNEKLFF.

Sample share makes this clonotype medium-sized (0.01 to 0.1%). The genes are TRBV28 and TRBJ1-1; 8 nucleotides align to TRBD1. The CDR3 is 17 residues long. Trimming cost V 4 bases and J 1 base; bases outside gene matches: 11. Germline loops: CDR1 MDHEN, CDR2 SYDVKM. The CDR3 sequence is CASSSTGTGWSNTEAFF. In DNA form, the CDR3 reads TGTGCCAGCAGTTCCACCGGGACAGGCTGGTCGAACACTGAAGCTTTCTTT.

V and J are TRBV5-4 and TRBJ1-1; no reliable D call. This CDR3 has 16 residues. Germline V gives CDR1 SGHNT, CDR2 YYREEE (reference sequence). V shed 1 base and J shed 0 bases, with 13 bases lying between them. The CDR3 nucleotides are TGTGCCAGCAGCTTGATTCTTGGGCAGGTGAACACTGAAGCTTTCTTT. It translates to CASSLILGQVNTEAFF.

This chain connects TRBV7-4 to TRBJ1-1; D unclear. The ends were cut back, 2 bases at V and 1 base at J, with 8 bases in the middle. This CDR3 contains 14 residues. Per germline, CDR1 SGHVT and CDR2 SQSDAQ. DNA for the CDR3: TGTGCCAGCAGCTTAATGGGTGGGAACACTGAAGCTTTCTTT. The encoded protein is CASSLMGGNTEAFF.

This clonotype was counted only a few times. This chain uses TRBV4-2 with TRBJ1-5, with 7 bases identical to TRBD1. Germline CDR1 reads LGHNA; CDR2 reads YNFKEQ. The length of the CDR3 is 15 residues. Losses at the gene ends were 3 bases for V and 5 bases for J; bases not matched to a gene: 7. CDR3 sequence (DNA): TGTGCCAGCAGCCAGACACAGGGGTCAGATCAGCCCCAGCATTTT. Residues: CASSQTQGSDQPQHF.

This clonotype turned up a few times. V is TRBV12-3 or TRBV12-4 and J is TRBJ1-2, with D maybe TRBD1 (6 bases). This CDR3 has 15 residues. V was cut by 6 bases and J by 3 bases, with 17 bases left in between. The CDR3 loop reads CASRARGGMDYGYTF. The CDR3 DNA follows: TGTGCCAGCAGGGCTAGGGGGGGAATGGACTATGGCTACACCTTC.

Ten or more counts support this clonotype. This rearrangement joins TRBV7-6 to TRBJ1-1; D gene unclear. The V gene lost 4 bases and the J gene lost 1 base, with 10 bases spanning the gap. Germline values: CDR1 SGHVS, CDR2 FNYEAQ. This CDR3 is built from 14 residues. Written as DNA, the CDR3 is TGTGCCAGCAGCTCAACTGGAGGGAACACTGAAGCTTTCTTT. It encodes CASSSTGGNTEAFF.

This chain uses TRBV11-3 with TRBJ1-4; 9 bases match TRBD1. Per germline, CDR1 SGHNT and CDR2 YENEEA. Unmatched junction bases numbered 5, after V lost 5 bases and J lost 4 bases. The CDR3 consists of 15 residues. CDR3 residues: CASSLTGGDNEKLFF. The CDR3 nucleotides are TGTGCCAGCAGCCTGACAGGGGGAGATAATGAAAAACTGTTTTTT.

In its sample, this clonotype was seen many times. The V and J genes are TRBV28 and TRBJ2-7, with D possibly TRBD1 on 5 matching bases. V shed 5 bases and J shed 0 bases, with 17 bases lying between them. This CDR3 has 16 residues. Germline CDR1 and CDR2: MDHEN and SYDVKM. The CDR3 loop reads CASSPQGTELSYEQYF. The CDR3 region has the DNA TGTGCCAGCAGTCCCCAGGGTACCGAACTCTCCTACGAGCAGTACTTC.

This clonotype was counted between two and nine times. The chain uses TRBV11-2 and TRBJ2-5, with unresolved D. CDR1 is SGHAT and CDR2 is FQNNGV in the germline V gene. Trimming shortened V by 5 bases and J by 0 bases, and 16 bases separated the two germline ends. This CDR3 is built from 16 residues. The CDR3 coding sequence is TGTGCCAGCAGCACCGCCCCCTTACTGTACCAAGAGACCCAGTACTTC. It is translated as CASSTAPLLYQETQYF.

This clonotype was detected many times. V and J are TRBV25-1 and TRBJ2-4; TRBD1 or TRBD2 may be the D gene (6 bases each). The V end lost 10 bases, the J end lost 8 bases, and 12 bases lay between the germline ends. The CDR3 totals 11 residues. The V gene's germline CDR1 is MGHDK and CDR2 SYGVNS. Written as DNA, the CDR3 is TGTGCCACAAAGGGGGGATACATTCAGTACTTC. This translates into CATKGGYIQYF.

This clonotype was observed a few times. CDR3 sequence: CASTQVGVLNTEAFF. The CDR3 coding sequence is TGTGCCAGCACCCAAGTCGGGGTGCTGAACACTGAAGCTTTCTTT. The rearrangement links TRBV6-2 or TRBV6-3 to TRBJ1-1; D gene unclear. Trimming removed 7 bases at V and 0 bases at J, with 15 bases between. CDR1 is MNHEY, CDR2 SVGEGT, per germline. The CDR3 consists of 15 residues.

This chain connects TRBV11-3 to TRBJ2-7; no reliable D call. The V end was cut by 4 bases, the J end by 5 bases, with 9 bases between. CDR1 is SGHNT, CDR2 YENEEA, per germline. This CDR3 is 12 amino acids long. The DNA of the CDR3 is TGTGCCAGCAGCTCCAACAGAGACGAGCAGTACTTC. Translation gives CASSSNRDEQYF.

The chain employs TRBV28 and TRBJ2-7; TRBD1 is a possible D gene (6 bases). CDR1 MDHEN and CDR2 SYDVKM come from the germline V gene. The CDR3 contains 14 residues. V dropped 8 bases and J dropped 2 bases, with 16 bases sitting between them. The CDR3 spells CASLRGGDPYEQYF. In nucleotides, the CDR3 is TGTGCCAGCCTTAGAGGGGGAGACCCCTACGAGCAGTACTTC.

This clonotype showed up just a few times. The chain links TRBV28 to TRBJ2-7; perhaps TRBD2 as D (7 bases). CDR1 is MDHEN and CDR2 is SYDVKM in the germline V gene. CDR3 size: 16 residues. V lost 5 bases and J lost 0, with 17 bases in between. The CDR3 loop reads CASSTPRGPNSYEQYF. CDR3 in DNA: TGTGCCAGCAGTACCCCGCGGGGGCCCAACTCCTACGAGCAGTACTTC.

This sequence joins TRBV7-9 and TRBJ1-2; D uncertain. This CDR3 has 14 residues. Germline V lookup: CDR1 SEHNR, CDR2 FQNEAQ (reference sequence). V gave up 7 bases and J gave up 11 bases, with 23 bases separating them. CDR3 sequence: CASTPPFPLTLYTF. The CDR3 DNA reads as TGTGCCAGCACCCCCCCGTTCCCTCTAACTTTGTACACCTTC.

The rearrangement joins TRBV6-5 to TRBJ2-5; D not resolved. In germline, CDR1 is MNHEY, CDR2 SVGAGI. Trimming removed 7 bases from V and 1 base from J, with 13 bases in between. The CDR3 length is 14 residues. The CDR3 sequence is CASMGWYSQETQYF. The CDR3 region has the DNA TGTGCCAGCATGGGGTGGTACTCCCAAGAGACCCAGTACTTC.

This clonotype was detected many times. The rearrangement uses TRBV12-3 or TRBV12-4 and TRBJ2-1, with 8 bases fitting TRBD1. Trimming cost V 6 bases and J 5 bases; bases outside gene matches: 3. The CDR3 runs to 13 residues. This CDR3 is CASSGQGNNEQFF. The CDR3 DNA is TGTGCCAGCAGCGGACAGGGCAACAATGAGCAGTTCTTC.

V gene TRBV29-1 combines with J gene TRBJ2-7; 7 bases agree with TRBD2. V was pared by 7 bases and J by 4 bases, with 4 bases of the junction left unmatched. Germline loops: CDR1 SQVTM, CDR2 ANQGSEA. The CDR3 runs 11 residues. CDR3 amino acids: CSAGGGYEQYF. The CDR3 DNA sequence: TGCAGCGCCGGGGGAGGGTACGAGCAGTACTTC.

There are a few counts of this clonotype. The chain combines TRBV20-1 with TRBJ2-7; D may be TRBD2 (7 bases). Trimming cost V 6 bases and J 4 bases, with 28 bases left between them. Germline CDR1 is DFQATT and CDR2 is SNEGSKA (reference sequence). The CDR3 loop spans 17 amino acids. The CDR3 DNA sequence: TGCAGTGCCGCAGGGGTAGTGAGCGGGACACCTTCTTACGAGCAGTACTTC. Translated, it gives CSAAGVVSGTPSYEQYF.